This TCR beta chain was found in a study of T cell responses to AZD1222 COVID-19 vaccine. As concerns this clone: The antigen is undetermined.

Study-wide results and limits: The donor group comprised mostly white British people and more females; the analysis possibly underestimated clonal diversity.

Data came from immunoSEQ multiplex PCR; TCRdb stores just in-frame clones and leaves some out. This table holds 100,000 or so clones, about 85% found once. Trimming cost V 3 bases and J 2 bases, with 13 bases left between them. The germline gives CDR1 MDHEN, CDR2 SYDVKM. The length of the CDR3 is 15 residues. The material was peripheral blood, obtained 28 days after the second AZD1222 dose. This rearrangement joins TRBV28 to TRBJ2-5, with D possibly TRBD1 on 6 matching bases. The source of this sequence is an adult who received the AZD1222 COVID-19 vaccine. CDR3 sequence: CASSFWTVKQETQYF. CDR3 in DNA: TGTGCCAGCAGTTTTTGGACAGTCAAGCAAGAGACCCAGTACTTC. Based on the CDR3 plus reference TRBV28 and TRBJ2-5, the full variable domain is DVKVTQSSRYLVKRTGEKVFLECVQDMDHENMFWYRQDPGLGLRLIYFSYDVKMKEKGDIPEGYSVSREKKERFSLILESASTNQTSMYLCASSFWTVKQETQYFGPGTRLLVL.